This T cell receptor beta chain was documented in a study of blood T cell repertoires in COVID-19. The assay was immunoSEQ multiplex PCR, and TCRdb's table has in-frame clones only and misses some. The sample has 200,000 to 250,000 clones, about 90% seen once. Germline assignment: CDR1 SGHNT and CDR2 YYREEE (reference sequence). V shed 7 bases and J 2 bases; nucleotides not matched to a gene: 4. The CDR3 loop spans 14 amino acids. Participants were aged about 18 to 89 years from 20 to 30 US areas. Within 2 weeks of study entry, exposed participants had contacted a PCR-confirmed or clinician-diagnosed COVID-19 case.

Sequencing was carried out using PBMCs or T cells enriched from blood (not recorded which). The V and J genes are TRBV5-4 and TRBJ2-3; 10 nucleotides match TRBD2. This receptor was identified in a man aged 25 to 45 who had been exposed to COVID-19. The chain's CDR3 is CASGSGGDTDTQYF. CDR3 DNA sequence: TGTGCCAGCGGGAGCGGGGGGGACACAGATACGCAGTATTTT.